These 10 T cell receptor beta chains share one sample of origin, sequenced in a study of radiotherapy plus CTLA-4 blockade in lung cancer. TCRdb's copy holds only in-frame clones and misses some; the assay was immunoSEQ multiplex PCR. The sample has 90,000 to 100,000 clones; approximately 72% are singletons. The specimen comprised peripheral blood, sampled from a patient treated with radiotherapy plus ipilimumab. Every receptor here comes from a human donor with non-small cell lung cancer who had a partial response to radiotherapy plus ipilimumab. Some clones in this sample may be carry-over from other donors' samples.

The chain has TRBV27 and TRBJ1-1; 7 bases agree with TRBD1. The CDR3 is 15 residues long. Germline V CDR1 and CDR2: MNHEY, SMNVEV (reference sequence). Trimming at V came to 5 bases and at J to 1 base, leaving 7 bases not matched to a gene. The CDR3 DNA sequence: TGTGCCAGCAGTCCTAGGGACAGTTGGAACACTGAAGCTTTCTTT. Protein sequence: CASSPRDSWNTEAFF.

This clone has only one observation. V and J are TRBV5-6 and TRBJ2-7; possible D gene TRBD1, 6 bases. In germline, CDR1 is SGHDT, CDR2 YYEEEE. Between the trimmed V and J ends, which lost 1 base and 11 bases, there was a span of 16 bases. This CDR3 spans 13 amino acids. Written as DNA, the CDR3 is TGTGCCAGCAGCTTGTATTTAGGGGGTATTGAGTACTTC. It translates to CASSLYLGGIEYF.

The chain recombines TRBV18 with TRBJ2-7; the match to TRBD1 covers 9 bases. CDR1 KGHSH and CDR2 LQKENI come from the germline V gene. J gave up 4 bases and V 3 bases, and 7 bases lay outside the gene matches. The CDR3 is 15 amino acids. CDR3 region: CASSPSGQGGYEQYF. The CDR3 DNA sequence: TGTGCCAGCTCACCGTCGGGACAGGGTGGGTACGAGCAGTACTTC. The complete variable domain, with remaining parts taken from reference TRBV18 and TRBJ2-7, reads NAGVMQNPRHLVRRRGQEARLRCSPMKGHSHVYWYRQLPEEGLKFMVYLQKENIIDESGMPKERFSAEFPKEGPSILRIQQVVRGDSAAYFCASSPSGQGGYEQYFGPGTRLTVT.

This chain joins TRBV7-2 and TRBJ2-6; no reliable D call. From germline, CDR1 is SGHTA and CDR2 FQGNSA. The V end lost 7 bases, the J end lost 2 bases, and 12 bases lay between the germline ends. The CDR3 has 15 amino acids. The chain's CDR3 is CASTLGLAGANVLTF. The CDR3 bases are TGTGCCAGCACCCTAGGATTAGCTGGGGCCAACGTCCTGACTTTC.

V gene TRBV18 combines with J gene TRBJ2-7; 11 bases are a match to TRBD2. The germline V gene has CDR1 KGHSH and CDR2 LQKENI. CDR3 length: 16 residues. Germline trimming cut 3 bases from V and 5 bases from J; bases unmatched to any gene: 9. The CDR3 protein is CASSPRPGLAVHEQYF. In DNA form, the CDR3 reads TGTGCCAGCTCACCCCGGCCGGGACTAGCGGTCCACGAGCAGTACTTC.

CDR3 in DNA: TGTGCCAGCAGTTCCCCGGACAGGCCTCGCGAGACCCAGTACTTC. This encodes CASSSPDRPRETQYF. The chain has TRBV27 and TRBJ2-5; 7 bases map to TRBD1. Germline V gene sequence: CDR1 MNHEY, CDR2 SMNVEV (reference sequence). V gave up 4 bases and J gave up 5 bases; unmatched junction bases: 10. CDR3 length: 15 amino acids.

The V and J genes are TRBV19 and TRBJ1-1; 9 bases align to TRBD1. This CDR3 comprises 17 residues. The germline CDR1 and CDR2 sequences are LNHDA and SQIVND (reference sequence). V dropped 4 bases and J dropped 3; count of bases not matched to a gene: 12. This chain's CDR3 is CASSTTRQGVSYTEAFF. The CDR3 nucleotides read TGTGCCAGTAGTACTACTCGACAGGGGGTTTCGTACACTGAAGCTTTCTTT. Combining the CDR3 with reference TRBV19 and TRBJ1-1 gives the whole variable domain DGGITQSPKYLFRKEGQNVTLSCEQNLNHDAMYWYRQDPGQGLRLIYYSQIVNDFQKGDIAEGYSVSREKKESFPLTVTSAQKNPTAFYLCASSTTRQGVSYTEAFFGQGTRLTVV.

The chain has TRBV6-5 and TRBJ2-3; 7 nucleotides align to TRBD2. The CDR3 contains 13 residues. CDR1 MNHEY and CDR2 SVGAGI come from the germline V gene. The junction had 6 bases not matched to a gene; V was cut back by 7 bases and J by 5 bases. CDR3 coding DNA: TGTGCCAGCATGGGGGAGGGGATAGATACGCAGTATTTT. Its protein product is CASMGEGIDTQYF.

This clone showed up just once. The rearrangement uses TRBV15 and TRBJ2-7; TRBD2 matches at 9 bases. The CDR3 has 18 amino acids. V shed 0 bases and J 0 bases; nucleotides not matched to a gene: 9. CDR1 and CDR2 from the germline V gene are LNHNV and YYDKDF (reference sequence). CDR3 DNA sequence: TGTGCCACCAGCAGAGACCGTAGCGGGAGACTAACCTCCTACGAGCAGTACTTC. Translating gives CATSRDRSGRLTSYEQYF. Full variable domain (outside the CDR3, taken from reference TRBV15 and TRBJ2-7): DAMVIQNPRYQVTQFGKPVTLSCSQTLNHNVMYWYQQKSSQAPKLLFHYYDKDFNNEADTPDNFQSRRPNTSFCFLDIRSPGLGDTAMYLCATSRDRSGRLTSYEQYFGPGTRLTVT.

Turning to this clone: Other DNA sequences from this sample encode an identical CDR3 as well. The chain is built from TRBV6-5 and TRBJ2-7; perhaps TRBD1 as D (6 bases). V lost 6 bases and J lost 3, with 18 bases in between. The V gene's germline CDR1 is MNHEY and CDR2 SVGAGI. The CDR3 is 15 residues long. CDR3 loop: CASRPSGTLLYEQYF. Here the CDR3 DNA reads TGTGCCAGCAGGCCGTCCGGGACACTTCTCTACGAGCAGTACTTC.